One sample yielded the 22 T cell receptor beta chains listed below, sequenced in a study of CD8+ T cells in alopecia areata. TCR sequencing used cDNA made by reverse transcription of extracted RNA. The repertoire was sequenced with immunoSEQ multiplex PCR; TCRdb's copy has only in-frame clones and lacks some. The repertoire holds 170,000 or so clones, with 50% to 65% as singletons. As for treatment: oral pan-JAK inhibitor, 5-10 mg twice daily. The source material was CD8+ T cells sorted from blood, sampled at week 24, from a patient treated with tofacitinib. The receptors shown here come from a human donor with alopecia areata.

The chain combines TRBV5-6 with TRBJ1-1; 11 nucleotides match TRBD1. Germline V gene lookup returns CDR1 SGHDT and CDR2 YYEEEE. V shed 4 bases and J 11 bases; nucleotides not matched to a gene: 4. The CDR3 loop spans 12 amino acids. Here the CDR3 DNA reads TGTGCCAGCAGCCGGGACAGGGGGGATGCTTTCTTT. Encoded protein: CASSRDRGDAFF.

The chain carries TRBV30 and TRBJ2-3, with unresolved D. CDR3 length equals 14 residues. Germline-derived CDR1 and CDR2 are GTSNPN and SVGIG (reference sequence). V was pared by 1 base and J by 0 bases, with 8 bases between. The CDR3, as DNA: TGTGCCTGGAGTGACGGCCGGAGCACAGATACGCAGTATTTT. Translating gives CAWSDGRSTDTQYF.

The genes are TRBV5-6 and TRBJ2-2; 7 positions match TRBD2. Germline V gives CDR1 SGHDT, CDR2 YYEEEE. CDR3 length: 16 residues. V shed 2 bases and J 1 base; nucleotides not matched to a gene: 5. In DNA form, the CDR3 reads TGTGCCAGCAGCTTCCAGTCTAGCGGGAACACCGGGGAGCTGTTTTTT. Translated, it gives CASSFQSSGNTGELFF.

The sample holds a few counts of this clone. A read error may be the cause here, since a much bigger clone is one base away. Other DNA sequences in the same sample also yield this CDR3. CDR3 sequence: CASSLGSGELFF. Here the CDR3 DNA reads TGTGCCAGCAGCTTAGGGTCCGGGGAGCTGTTTTTT. The rearrangement links TRBV7-9 to TRBJ2-2; D not resolved. Trimming left V 1 base short and J 6 bases short, with 3 bases between. The CDR3 has 12 amino acids. Germline values: CDR1 SEHNR, CDR2 FQNEAQ (reference sequence).

This clone has only a few counts. The rearrangement joins TRBV11-2 to TRBJ2-2, with unresolved D. The germline V gene has CDR1 SGHAT and CDR2 FQNNGV. V gave up 5 bases and J gave up 2 bases, with 9 bases separating them. The CDR3 length is 14 residues. The CDR3 region has the DNA TGTGCCAGCAGCCCGACGGTTAACACCGGGGAGCTGTTTTTT. It codes for CASSPTVNTGELFF.

The chain recombines TRBV4-3 with TRBJ1-2; 7 bases fit TRBD1. With 5 bases clipped from V and 7 bases from J, the junction kept 10 bases outside the gene matches. The germline gives CDR1 LGHNA, CDR2 YSLEER. The CDR3 is 14 amino acids. CDR3 in amino acids: CASSVNTGDFGYTF. For the CDR3, the DNA is TGCGCCAGCAGCGTCAATACAGGGGACTTTGGCTACACCTTC.

Only a few counts were recorded for this clone. The chain carries TRBV4-1 and TRBJ2-7; D assignment may be TRBD1 or TRBD2 (5 bases each). Germline CDR1 and CDR2: MGHRA and YSYEKL. The V and J ends lost 0 bases and 5 bases respectively, with 5 bases between them. CDR3 length equals 12 residues. The CDR3 region is CASSQEGDEQYF. CDR3 in DNA: TGCGCCAGCAGCCAAGAGGGGGACGAGCAGTACTTC.

This clone was found a few times. The rearrangement joins TRBV27 to TRBJ1-1; D is ambiguous. The V and J ends lost 2 bases and 1 base respectively, with 8 bases between them. Germline V gene sequence: CDR1 MNHEY, CDR2 SMNVEV (reference sequence). There are 14 residues in the CDR3. CDR3 residues: CASSLEFSNTEAFF. The CDR3, as DNA: TGTGCCAGCAGTTTAGAGTTTTCGAACACTGAAGCTTTCTTT.

The chain combines TRBV6-5 with TRBJ2-7, with D possibly matching TRBD1 (6 bases). Germline CDR1 is MNHEY and CDR2 is SVGAGI. CDR3 length: 14 residues. Trimming left V 2 bases short and J 6 bases short, with 14 bases between. CDR3 residues: CASSYGRTEFEQYF. Written as DNA, the CDR3 is TGTGCCAGCAGTTACGGGCGGACAGAGTTCGAGCAGTACTTC.

This clone was seen more than once but under ten times. The V gene is TRBV4-3, the J gene TRBJ1-2, with D uncertain. The CDR3 is 15 residues long. V was clipped by 0 bases and J by 5 bases, with 13 bases between them. Germline lookup yields CDR1 LGHNA and CDR2 YSLEER. CDR3 DNA: TGCGCCAGCAGCCAAGATGAGTCCGGGGAGTATGGCTACACCTTC. This sequence encodes CASSQDESGEYGYTF.

Regarding this clone: This specimen includes other DNA sequences encoding the same CDR3. The rearrangement links TRBV4-3 to TRBJ1-1; D not certain. Germline-derived CDR1 and CDR2 are LGHNA and YSLEER. The V end was cut by 0 bases, the J end by 1 base, with 6 bases between. The CDR3 extends over 14 amino acids. The CDR3 region has the DNA TGCGCCAGCAGCCAAGAACCCAGGAACACTGAAGCTTTCTTT. This gives the protein CASSQEPRNTEAFF.

The genes are TRBV4-3 and TRBJ1-6; tentative D call: TRBD1 (6 bases). The CDR3 runs to 13 residues. Trimming removed 3 bases from V and 10 bases from J, with 10 bases in between. From germline, CDR1 is LGHNA and CDR2 YSLEER. The CDR3 sequence: CASSQKQGSPLHF. The CDR3, as DNA: TGCGCCAGCAGCCAGAAACAGGGCTCACCCCTCCACTTT.

V gene TRBV29-1 combines with J gene TRBJ1-2, with 8 positions matching TRBD1. Trimming at V came to 3 bases and at J to 8 bases, leaving 5 bases not matched to a gene. Per germline, CDR1 SQVTM and CDR2 ANQGSEA. The CDR3 extends over 12 amino acids. The CDR3 here is CSVESGGWGYTF. CDR3 nucleotide sequence: TGCAGCGTTGAGTCAGGGGGCTGGGGCTACACCTTC. Combining the CDR3 with reference TRBV29-1 and TRBJ1-2 gives the whole variable domain SAVISQKPSRDICQRGTSLTIQCQVDSQVTMMFWYRQQPGQSLTLIATANQGSEATYESGFVIDKFPISRPNLTFSTLTVSNMSPEDSSIYLCSVESGGWGYTFGSGTRLTVV.

The chain employs TRBV27 and TRBJ1-1; no firm D call. The CDR3 is 13 amino acids. The V and J ends lost 0 bases and 10 bases respectively, with 12 bases between them. The germline V gene encodes CDR1 MNHEY and CDR2 SMNVEV (reference sequence). CDR3 in DNA: TGTGCCAGCAGTTTATCTCTAGGTAGAGGAGCTTTCTTT. It codes for CASSLSLGRGAFF.

CDR3 DNA sequence: TGTGCCAGCGGGTCGAGCGGGAAATTAACTGAAGCTTTCTTT. It yields the protein CASGSSGKLTEAFF. The chain is built from TRBV9 and TRBJ1-1; D is undetermined. With 7 bases removed from V and 5 bases from J, the gap between germline ends came to 18 bases. This CDR3 is built from 14 residues. Germline CDR1 reads SGDLS; CDR2 reads YYNGEE.

V is TRBV29-1 and J is TRBJ1-2; D perhaps matches TRBD1 (6 bases). CDR1 SQVTM and CDR2 ANQGSEA come from the germline V gene. V was trimmed by 2 bases and J by 8 bases, leaving 12 bases between them. This CDR3 contains 12 residues. This chain's CDR3 is CSVEPQGRGYTF. The CDR3 DNA reads TGCAGCGTTGAACCACAGGGACGCGGCTACACCTTC.

The J gene is TRBJ2-1, the V gene TRBV2; 11 bases agree with TRBD2. V lost 7 bases and J lost 0; bases outside the gene matches: 5. The CDR3 totals 16 residues. Germline CDR1 reads SNHLY; CDR2 reads FYNNEI. CDR3 nucleotides: TGTGCCAGCACTGGGACTAGCGGCAGCTCCTACAATGAGCAGTTCTTC. It yields the protein CASTGTSGSSYNEQFF.

This chain links TRBV5-6 with TRBJ2-7; D remains unclear. The CDR3 totals 16 residues. The germline V and J ends were trimmed by 2 bases and 0 bases, with 15 bases remaining between them. The germline gives CDR1 SGHDT, CDR2 YYEEEE. CDR3 in amino acids: CASSFIWADSSYEQYF. The CDR3 nucleotides read TGTGCCAGCAGCTTTATATGGGCGGATAGCTCCTACGAGCAGTACTTC.

The chain is built from TRBV15 and TRBJ2-7, with D maybe TRBD2 (5 bases). The CDR3 is made up of 13 amino acids. Germline V lookup: CDR1 LNHNV, CDR2 YYDKDF (reference sequence). V was cut by 0 bases and J by 4 bases, with 7 bases left in between. CDR3: CATSRDRDYEQYF. As DNA, the CDR3 is TGTGCCACCAGCAGAGATCGGGATTACGAGCAGTACTTC.

The chain has TRBV15 and TRBJ1-5; no clear D. The CDR3 is made up of 15 amino acids. The germline V gene encodes CDR1 LNHNV and CDR2 YYDKDF (reference sequence). Trimming removed 2 bases from V and 0 bases from J, with 8 bases in between. CDR3 nucleotide sequence: TGTGCCACCAGCAGACAGACTAATAGCAATCAGCCCCAGCATTTT. Encoded protein: CATSRQTNSNQPQHF. Filled out from reference TRBV15 and TRBJ1-5, the complete variable domain reads DAMVIQNPRYQVTQFGKPVTLSCSQTLNHNVMYWYQQKSSQAPKLLFHYYDKDFNNEADTPDNFQSRRPNTSFCFLDIRSPGLGDTAMYLCATSRQTNSNQPQHFGDGTRLSIL.

This clone has more than one count but fewer than ten. The chain uses TRBV13 and TRBJ2-7; D possibly corresponds to TRBD1 (5 bases). V shed 5 bases and J shed 3 bases, with 14 bases lying between them. The germline V gene has CDR1 PRHDT and CDR2 FYEKMQ (reference sequence). This CDR3 has 14 amino acids. In nucleotides, the CDR3 is TGTGCCAGCAGCCTCCGACAGAGAAACTACGAGCAGTACTTC. This sequence encodes CASSLRQRNYEQYF.

This clone was detected only a few times. The chain joins TRBV7-3 to TRBJ2-1, with D hard to call. This CDR3 comprises 13 residues. The germline CDR1 and CDR2 sequences are SGHTA and FQGTGA. V was pared by 3 bases and J by 5 bases, with 8 bases between. The CDR3 DNA is TGTGCCAGCAGCTTCTCCGGCAACAATGAGCAGTTCTTC. Its translation is CASSFSGNNEQFF.